This paragraph covers one T cell receptor beta chain sequence. Its binding antigen is unknown. One base away there is no much larger clone; base qualities are not given. In light of the paper, this sample's treatment or condition label describes: approximately 9-day PBMC culture with coronavirus spike peptide pools or control peptides (ViraFEST assay). The ViraFEST assay, used in the study, expanded antigen-specific T cells with peptide pools and then identified the expanded clonotypes through TCR sequencing. The convalescent patients' positive SARS-CoV-2 PCR tests fell between March and December 2020, which was before the Alpha, Beta and Delta variants emerged in the United States. PBMCs were cultured at approximately 2 million per well in IMDM supplemented with about 5% human AB serum and around 9.5 IU/ml IL-2, with about 10 ug/ml peptide pools added. On days 3 and 7, half of the culture medium was replaced with fresh IL-2-containing medium. After approximately eleven days of culture, CD4+ T cells were isolated by negative selection using the EasySep CD4+ T cell isolation kit. PBMCs were separated from whole blood using Ficoll-Paque Plus gradient centrifugation and then either used fresh or cryopreserved at -140C. Triplicate wells were generally used for each culture condition.

The data derive from a study of vaccination and CD4 T cells after COVID-19 (dated by TCRdb to between 2021 and 2023). With respect to the entire study: Convalescent patients had a positive SARS-CoV-2 result on nasal swab PCR, and of these patients, nine had mild disease and one had severe disease. Post-vaccine blood samples were taken a median of roughly 75 days after the second vaccine dose, with a range of about 12 to 250 days. Control cultures received a CEFX viral epitope pool as the positive control, an HIV-1 Nef peptide pool as the negative control, or no peptide. In some eleven COVID-19 convalescent patients and several infection-naive healthy vaccine recipients, researchers compared the spike-specific CD4+ TCR repertoire from before mRNA vaccination with the repertoire from after. The convalescent cohort included six males and four females, with two Hispanic individuals, seven Caucasians, two Asians and one multiracial person. Participants got two doses of the Pfizer-BioNTech BNT162b2 vaccine (n=8) or two doses of the Moderna mRNA-1273 vaccine (n=2). Post-COVID blood samples were collected from convalescent patients a median of around 100 days after diagnosis, with a range of roughly 35 to 170 days. Overlapping spike peptide pools from SARS-CoV-2 and from the common cold coronaviruses HCoV-NL63, HCoV-OC43 and HCoV-229E were used as culture stimuli. The research as a whole found: Although the median number of SARS-CoV-2-reactive clonotypes went up from some 23 after infection to some 38 after vaccination, the increase was not significant. The study included relatively few convalescent patients and did not analyze early timepoints after natural infection. Of the vaccine-specific clones in convalescent patients, 304 of 307, or nearly all, reacted only to SARS-CoV-2 spike and did not cross-react with common cold coronaviruses. In convalescent patients, a median around 90% of post-vaccine SARS-CoV-2-reactive clones were detected only after vaccination, suggesting vaccine-specific priming.

The method was PCR. DNA from cultured CD4+ T cells underwent TCR sequencing with the Oncomine TCR Beta short-read assay at the Johns Hopkins FTIC core. Genomic DNA was extracted from the cultured CD4+ T cells with the QIAamp micro DNA kit. Oncomine TCR Beta libraries from cultured CD4+ T cells were pooled with unique dual indexes and sequenced on an Illumina iSeq 100. The published analysis was carried out like this. Non-productive sequences were removed, and CDR3s not starting with C, not ending with F or W, or shorter than 7 amino acids were discarded. The MANAFEST web application identified antigen-specific clonotypes by comparing peptide-stimulated wells against reference wells and other culture wells. To be called positive, a clone needed an FDR below 0.05, an odds ratio above 5, and a productive frequency above 0.1% in at least two of three replicate wells. Cross-reactive clonotypes were defined as significantly expanded in both SARS-CoV-2 spike wells and at least one common cold coronavirus spike condition. Levenshtein distances (stringdist) and unrooted phylogenetic trees (ape) in R version 3.6.1 were used to assess CDR3 homology. Through fastp at Q25 and MiXCR, TCRdb rebuilt clones from the public reads, retaining in-frame beta chains. Duplicate CDR3 protein sequences are folded into a single record with the most common DNA and genes. TCRdb's processing, not the authors', yielded these V and J calls. The sample table shows approximately 6,000 distinct CDR3 sequences, and about 71% are seen once. The ten biggest clones cover 15% to 20% of the sample.

Including cysteine and phenylalanine, the CDR3 has 14 amino acids. Only CDR3 DNA is held: 42 bases, read in frame from base 1. Sequences MNHEY (CDR1) and SMNVEV (CDR2) are obtained from the germline V gene (reference sequence). V is shortened by 9 bases, J by 0 bases, and the region joining them spans 13 bases. Recombination linked TRBV27 to TRBJ2-3, with the D call perhaps TRBD1 or TRBD2, each one matching 6 bases. The sample consisted of CD4+ T cells from blood, cultured in vitro. The receptor comes from a human donor who had recovered from COVID-19. The CDR3 protein: CASSLGGSTDTQYF. The base sequence is TGTGCCAGTTCTCTCGGGGGCAGCACAGATACGCAGTATTTT.